The clone carrying this T cell receptor (beta chain) was seen repeatedly, ten times or more. Antigen: not known. Per the germline V gene, CDR1 is MDHEN and CDR2 is SYDVKM. This CDR3 is built from 17 residues. V gave up 5 bases and J gave up 2 bases; unmatched junction bases: 13. The data stem from a study of response to subunit inactivated influenza vaccine. TCRdb reprocessed the RT-PCR reads with MiXCR, giving one entry per CDR3 protein. The data hold over 450,000 distinct CDR3 sequences, with approximately 12% observed a single time. Study observations and caveats: T cells newly recruited by each seasonal influenza vaccination are few, the authors suggested.

The TCR was taken from a middle-aged man who received an inactivated influenza vaccine. The starting material was PBMCs from blood, obtained more than 35 days after vaccination. This chain connects TRBV28 to TRBJ2-7, with 9 bases identical to TRBD2. In DNA form, the CDR3 reads TGTGCCAGCAGTCCACCTCCGGGACTAGCCCTCACCTACGAGCAGTACTTC. Protein product: CASSPPPGLALTYEQYF. Filled out from reference TRBV28 and TRBJ2-7, the complete variable domain reads DVKVTQSSRYLVKRTGEKVFLECVQDMDHENMFWYRQDPGLGLRLIYFSYDVKMKEKGDIPEGYSVSREKKERFSLILESASTNQTSMYLCASSPPPGLALTYEQYFGPGTRLTVT.